Reported below is one TCR beta chain. The antigen is undetermined. This sample is drawn from a study of T cells in pancreatic ductal adenocarcinoma. Broader study findings: No significant tumor-blood clonality difference; means were about 0.12 and 0.073.

Germline V gene lookup returns CDR1 LNHDA and CDR2 SQIVND (reference sequence). Trimming removed 7 bases at V and 0 bases at J, with 13 bases between. The CDR3 runs 14 residues. Surgery without prior neoadjuvant therapy was the treatment of the selected pancreatic ductal adenocarcinoma patients. Profiling relied on immunoSEQ multiplex PCR, and the TCRdb table lists in-frame clones only, not all of them. The sample has 16,000 or so clones, approximately 90% seen once. This sequence was found in a human donor with pancreatic ductal adenocarcinoma. The sample comprised PBMCs. V and J are TRBV19 and TRBJ2-7; D may be TRBD2 (7 bases). The CDR3 coding sequence is TGTGCCAGTAATCAGGCGGGGGCCTCCTACGAGCAGTACTTC. Its protein product is CASNQAGASYEQYF.